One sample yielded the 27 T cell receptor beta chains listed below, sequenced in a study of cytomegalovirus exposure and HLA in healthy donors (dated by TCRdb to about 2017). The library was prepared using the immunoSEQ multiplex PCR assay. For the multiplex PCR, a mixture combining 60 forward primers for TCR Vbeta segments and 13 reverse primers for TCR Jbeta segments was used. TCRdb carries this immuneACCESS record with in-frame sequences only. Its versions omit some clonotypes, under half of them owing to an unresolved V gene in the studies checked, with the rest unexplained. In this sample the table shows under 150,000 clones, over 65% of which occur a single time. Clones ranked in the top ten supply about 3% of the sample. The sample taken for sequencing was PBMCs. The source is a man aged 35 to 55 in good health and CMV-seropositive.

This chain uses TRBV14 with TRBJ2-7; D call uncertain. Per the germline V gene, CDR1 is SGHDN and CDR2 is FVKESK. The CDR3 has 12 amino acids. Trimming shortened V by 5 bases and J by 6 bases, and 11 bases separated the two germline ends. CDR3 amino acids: CASSNELSEQYF. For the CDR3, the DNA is TGTGCCAGCAGCAACGAACTGTCCGAGCAGTACTTC.

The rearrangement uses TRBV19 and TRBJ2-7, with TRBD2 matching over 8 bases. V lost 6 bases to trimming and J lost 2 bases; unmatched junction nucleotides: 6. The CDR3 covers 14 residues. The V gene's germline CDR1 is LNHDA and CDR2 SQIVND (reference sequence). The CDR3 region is CASSRAGGPYEQYF. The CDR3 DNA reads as TGTGCCAGTAGCCGGGCGGGAGGCCCCTACGAGCAGTACTTC.

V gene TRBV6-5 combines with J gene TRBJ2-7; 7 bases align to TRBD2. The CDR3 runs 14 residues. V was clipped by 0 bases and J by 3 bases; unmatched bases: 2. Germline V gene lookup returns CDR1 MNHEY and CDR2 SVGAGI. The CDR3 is CASSYSGGDYEQYF. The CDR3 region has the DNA TGTGCCAGCAGTTACTCGGGGGGGGACTACGAGCAGTACTTC.

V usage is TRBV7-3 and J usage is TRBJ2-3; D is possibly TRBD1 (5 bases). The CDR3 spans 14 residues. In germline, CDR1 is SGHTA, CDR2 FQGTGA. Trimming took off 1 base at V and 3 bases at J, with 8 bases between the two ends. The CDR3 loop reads CASSLNRNTDTQYF. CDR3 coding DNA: TGTGCCAGCAGCTTAAACAGGAATACAGATACGCAGTATTTT.

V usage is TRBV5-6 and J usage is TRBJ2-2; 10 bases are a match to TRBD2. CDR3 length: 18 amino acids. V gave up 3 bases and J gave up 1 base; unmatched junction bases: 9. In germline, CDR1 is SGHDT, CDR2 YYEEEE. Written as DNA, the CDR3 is TGTGCCAGCAGCTCGGGAATAGGACTAGCGGAGAACACCGGGGAGCTGTTTTTT. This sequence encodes CASSSGIGLAENTGELFF.

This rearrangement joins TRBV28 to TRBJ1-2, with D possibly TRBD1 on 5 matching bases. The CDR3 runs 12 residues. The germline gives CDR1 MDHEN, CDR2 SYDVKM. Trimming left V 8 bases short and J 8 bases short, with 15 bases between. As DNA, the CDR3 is TGTGCCAGCGTTAGCGCGGGACGAGGCTACACCTTC. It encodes CASVSAGRGYTF.

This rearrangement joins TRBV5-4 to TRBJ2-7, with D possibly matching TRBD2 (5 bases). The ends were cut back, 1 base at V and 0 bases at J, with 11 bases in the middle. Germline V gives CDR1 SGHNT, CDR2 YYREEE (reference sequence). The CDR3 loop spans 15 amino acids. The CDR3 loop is CASSLSVANSYEQYF. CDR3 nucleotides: TGTGCCAGCAGCTTGTCAGTAGCGAACTCCTACGAGCAGTACTTC.

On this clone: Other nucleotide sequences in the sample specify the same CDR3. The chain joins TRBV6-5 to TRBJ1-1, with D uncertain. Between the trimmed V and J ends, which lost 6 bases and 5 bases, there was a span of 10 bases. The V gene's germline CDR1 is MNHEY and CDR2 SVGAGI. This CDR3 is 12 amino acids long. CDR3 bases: TGTGCCAGCAGCTCCGGGGTTACTGAAGCTTTCTTT. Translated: CASSSGVTEAFF.

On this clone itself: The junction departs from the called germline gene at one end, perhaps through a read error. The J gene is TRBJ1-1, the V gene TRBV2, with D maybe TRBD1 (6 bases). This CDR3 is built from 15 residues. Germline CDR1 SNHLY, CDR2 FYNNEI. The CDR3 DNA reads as TGTGCCAGCAGTCAAGCGGACAGTTATAACACTGAAGCTTTCTTT. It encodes CASSQADSYNTEAFF.

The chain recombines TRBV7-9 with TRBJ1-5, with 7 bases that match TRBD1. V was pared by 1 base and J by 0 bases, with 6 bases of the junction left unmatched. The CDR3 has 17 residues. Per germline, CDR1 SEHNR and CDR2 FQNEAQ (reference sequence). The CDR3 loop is CASSLDSGGYSNQPQHF. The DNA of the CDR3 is TGTGCCAGCAGCTTAGACTCAGGGGGATATAGCAATCAGCCCCAGCATTTT.

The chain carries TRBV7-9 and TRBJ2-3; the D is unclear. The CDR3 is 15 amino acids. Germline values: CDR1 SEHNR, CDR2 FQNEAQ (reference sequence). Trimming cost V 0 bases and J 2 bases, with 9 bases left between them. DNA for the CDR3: TGTGCCAGCAGCTTAGCATCCTTAGACACAGATACGCAGTATTTT. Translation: CASSLASLDTDTQYF. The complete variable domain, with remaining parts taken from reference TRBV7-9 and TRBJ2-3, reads DTGVSQNPRHKITKRGQNVTFRCDPISEHNRLYWYRQTLGQGPEFLTYFQNEAQLEKSRLLSDRFSAERPKGSFSTLEIQRTEQGDSAMYLCASSLASLDTDTQYFGPGTRLTVL.

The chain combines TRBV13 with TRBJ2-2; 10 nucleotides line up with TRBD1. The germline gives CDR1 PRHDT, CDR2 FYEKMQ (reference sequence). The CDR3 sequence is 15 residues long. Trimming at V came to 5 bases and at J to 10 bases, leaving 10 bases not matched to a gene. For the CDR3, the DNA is TGTGCCAGCAGCGCACTCGGGACAGGGGAAGTGGAGCTGTTTTTT. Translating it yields CASSALGTGEVELFF.

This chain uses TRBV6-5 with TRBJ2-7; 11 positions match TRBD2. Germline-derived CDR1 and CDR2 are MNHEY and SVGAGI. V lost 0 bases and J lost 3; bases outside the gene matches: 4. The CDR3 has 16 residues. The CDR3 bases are TGTGCCAGCAGTTACTCCTTAGCGGGAGGGTACTACGAGCAGTACTTC. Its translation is CASSYSLAGGYYEQYF.

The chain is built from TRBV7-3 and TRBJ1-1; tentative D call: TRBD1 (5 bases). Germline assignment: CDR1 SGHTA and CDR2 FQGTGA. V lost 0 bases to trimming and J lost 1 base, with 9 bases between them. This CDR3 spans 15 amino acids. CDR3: CASSLTSRGNTEAFF. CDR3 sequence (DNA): TGTGCCAGCAGCTTAACGAGTAGGGGGAACACTGAAGCTTTCTTT. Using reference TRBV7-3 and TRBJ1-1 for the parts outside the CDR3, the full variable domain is GAGVSQTPSNKVTEKGKYVELRCDPISGHTALYWYRQSLGQGPEFLIYFQGTGAADDSGLPNDRFFAVRPEGSVSTLKIQRTERGDSAVYLCASSLTSRGNTEAFFGQGTRLTVV.

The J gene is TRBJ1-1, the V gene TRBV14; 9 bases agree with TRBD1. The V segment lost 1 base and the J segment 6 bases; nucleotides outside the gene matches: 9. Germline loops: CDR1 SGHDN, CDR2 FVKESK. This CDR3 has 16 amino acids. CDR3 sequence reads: CASSQGTGGERAEAFF. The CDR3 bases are TGTGCCAGCAGCCAAGGTACAGGGGGCGAACGAGCTGAAGCTTTCTTT. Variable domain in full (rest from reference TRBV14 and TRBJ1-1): EAGVTQFPSHSVIEKGQTVTLRCDPISGHDNLYWYRRVMGKEIKFLLHFVKESKQDESGMPNNRFLAERTGGTYSTLKVQPAELEDSGVYFCASSQGTGGERAEAFFGQGTRLTVV.

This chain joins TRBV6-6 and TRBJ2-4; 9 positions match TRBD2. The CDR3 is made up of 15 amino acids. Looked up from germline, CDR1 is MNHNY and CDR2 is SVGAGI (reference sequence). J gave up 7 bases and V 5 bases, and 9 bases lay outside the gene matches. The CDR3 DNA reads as TGTGCCAGCAGTGGGTTGGCGGGAGGGTCGAACATTCAGTACTTC. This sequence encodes CASSGLAGGSNIQYF.

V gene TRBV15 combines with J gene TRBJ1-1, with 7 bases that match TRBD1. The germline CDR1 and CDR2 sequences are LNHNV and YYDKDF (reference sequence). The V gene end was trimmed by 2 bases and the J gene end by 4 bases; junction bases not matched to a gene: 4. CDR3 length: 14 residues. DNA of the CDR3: TGTGCCACCAGCAGAACCAGGGGGACCACTGAAGCTTTCTTT. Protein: CATSRTRGTTEAFF.

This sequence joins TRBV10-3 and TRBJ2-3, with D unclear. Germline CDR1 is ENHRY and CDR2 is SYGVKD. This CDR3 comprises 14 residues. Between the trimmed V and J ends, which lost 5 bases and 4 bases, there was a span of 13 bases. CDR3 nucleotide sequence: TGTGCCATCAGTTTTGGAGCGTCCGCAGATACGCAGTATTTT. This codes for CAISFGASADTQYF.

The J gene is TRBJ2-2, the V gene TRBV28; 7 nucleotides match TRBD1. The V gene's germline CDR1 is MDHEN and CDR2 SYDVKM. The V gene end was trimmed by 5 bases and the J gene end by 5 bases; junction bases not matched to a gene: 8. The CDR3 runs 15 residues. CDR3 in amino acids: CASSILTGNTGELFF. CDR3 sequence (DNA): TGTGCCAGCAGTATCCTGACAGGGAATACCGGGGAGCTGTTTTTT. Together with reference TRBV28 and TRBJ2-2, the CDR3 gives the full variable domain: DVKVTQSSRYLVKRTGEKVFLECVQDMDHENMFWYRQDPGLGLRLIYFSYDVKMKEKGDIPEGYSVSREKKERFSLILESASTNQTSMYLCASSILTGNTGELFFGEGSRLTVL.

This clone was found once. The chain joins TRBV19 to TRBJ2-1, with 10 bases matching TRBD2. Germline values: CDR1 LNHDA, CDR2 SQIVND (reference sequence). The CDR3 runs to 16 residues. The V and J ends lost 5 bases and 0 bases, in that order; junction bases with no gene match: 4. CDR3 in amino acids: CASSELAGSSYNEQFF. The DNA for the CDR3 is TGTGCCAGTAGTGAACTAGCGGGGAGCTCCTACAATGAGCAGTTCTTC.

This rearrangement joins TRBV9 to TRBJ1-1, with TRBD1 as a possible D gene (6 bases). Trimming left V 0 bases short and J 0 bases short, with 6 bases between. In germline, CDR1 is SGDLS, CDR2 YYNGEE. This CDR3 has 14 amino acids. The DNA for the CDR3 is TGTGCCAGCAGCGTAGACAGGGTGAACACTGAAGCTTTCTTT. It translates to CASSVDRVNTEAFF.

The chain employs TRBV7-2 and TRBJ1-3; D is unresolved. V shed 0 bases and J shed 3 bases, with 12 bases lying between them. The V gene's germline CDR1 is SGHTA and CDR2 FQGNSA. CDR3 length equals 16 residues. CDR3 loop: CASSLAGGRFGNTIYF. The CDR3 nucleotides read TGTGCCAGCAGCTTAGCCGGAGGGCGCTTTGGAAACACCATATATTTT.

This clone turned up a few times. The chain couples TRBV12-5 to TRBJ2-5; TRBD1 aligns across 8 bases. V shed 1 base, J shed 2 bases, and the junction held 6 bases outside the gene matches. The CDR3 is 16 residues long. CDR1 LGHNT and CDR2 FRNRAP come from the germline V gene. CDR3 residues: CASGLEIGQGQETQYF. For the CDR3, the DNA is TGTGCTAGTGGTTTGGAAATAGGACAGGGACAAGAGACCCAGTACTTC.

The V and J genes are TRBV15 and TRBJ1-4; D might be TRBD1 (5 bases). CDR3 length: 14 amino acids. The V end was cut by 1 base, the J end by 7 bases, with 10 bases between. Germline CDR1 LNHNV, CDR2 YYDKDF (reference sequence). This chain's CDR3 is CATSRAGGAEKLFF. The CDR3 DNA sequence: TGTGCCACCAGCAGAGCCGGGGGTGCTGAAAAACTGTTTTTT.

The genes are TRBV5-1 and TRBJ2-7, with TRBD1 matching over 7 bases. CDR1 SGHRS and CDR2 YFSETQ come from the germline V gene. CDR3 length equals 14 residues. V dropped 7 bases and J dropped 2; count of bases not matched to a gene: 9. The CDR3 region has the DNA TGCGCCAGCGGGACCCGGGACAGCACCTACGAGCAGTACTTC. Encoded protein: CASGTRDSTYEQYF. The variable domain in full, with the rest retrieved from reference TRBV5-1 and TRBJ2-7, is KAGVTQTPRYLIKTRGQQVTLSCSPISGHRSVSWYQQTPGQGLQFLFEYFSETQRNKGNFPGRFSGRQFSNSRSEMNVSTLELGDSALYLCASGTRDSTYEQYFGPGTRLTVT.

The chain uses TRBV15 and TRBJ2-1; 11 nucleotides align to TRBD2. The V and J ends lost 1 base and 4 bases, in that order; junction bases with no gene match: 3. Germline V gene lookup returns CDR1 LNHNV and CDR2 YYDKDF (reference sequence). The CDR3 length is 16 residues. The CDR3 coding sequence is TGTGCCACCAGCAGAGGCGCTAGCGGGGGGTACAATGAGCAGTTCTTC. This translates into CATSRGASGGYNEQFF.

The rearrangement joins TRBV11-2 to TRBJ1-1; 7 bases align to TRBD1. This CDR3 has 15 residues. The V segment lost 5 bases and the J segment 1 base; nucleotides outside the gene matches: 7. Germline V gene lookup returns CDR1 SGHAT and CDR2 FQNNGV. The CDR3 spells CASSAIQGRNTEAFF. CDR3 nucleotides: TGTGCCAGCAGCGCGATACAGGGGCGGAACACTGAAGCTTTCTTT.